This T cell receptor (beta chain) derives from a study of Ad26.COV2.S vaccination and SARS-CoV-2 variants. Treatment in this sample: some 20 received Ad26.COV2.S at low or high dose, single or two shots; about 5 received placebo; per-sample allocation not given. The study sampled participants on day 63 after the first vaccine or placebo injection. Concerning this clone itself: Antigen specificity is unknown.

Study observations and caveats: Whether participants received vaccine or placebo, their non-spike TCR breadth was similar.

The table came from immunoSEQ multiplex PCR; TCRdb's copy has only in-frame clones and leaves some out. The table records hundreds of thousands of clones, 70% to 90% of them present only once. Deletions cut 6 bases from V and 4 bases from J, with 7 bases between. The CDR3 runs 12 residues. V and J are TRBV12-3 or TRBV12-4 and TRBJ1-3; D is ambiguous. The material was peripheral blood, obtained in a trial of Ad26.COV2.S vaccine versus placebo. This sequence originates from a person between 18 and 60 years old who received the Ad26.COV2.S COVID-19 vaccine or a placebo. The CDR3 protein is CASSPGGNTIYF. Here the CDR3 DNA reads TGTGCCAGCAGCCCGGGAGGAAACACCATATATTTT.